This paragraph covers one T cell receptor (beta chain) sequence. The antigen it recognizes is unknown. No base quality values were provided; no much bigger clone lies one nucleotide off. Library preparation was by 5' RACE. The sample was run on an Illumina HiSeq 2000. A universal primer binding site was added through template switching, and the final cDNA carried a unique molecular identifier so that TCR cDNA molecules could be counted accurately. First-strand cDNA for TCR alpha and beta chains was synthesized from specific primers in the conserved constant-segment region. To control for contamination, every cDNA library carried two barcodes: a SMART-Mk sample barcode plus Illumina barcodes. TruSeq adapter sequences and Illumina sample barcodes were added in two successive PCR steps. The Illumina HiSeq platform was used with custom primers to sequence TCR alpha and beta cDNA libraries. The original pipeline was this. Unique molecular identifiers were extracted from raw reads with MiGEC, and CDR3 positions were determined with MiXCR. For each individual, recombination models were inferred using an EM algorithm with the repgenHMM and IGoR tools. Shared clonotypes were analyzed with the tcR package in R, and sharing was normalized by the product of cloneset sizes. Out-of-frame nonproductive sequences were analyzed to study raw recombination free of thymic and clonal selection effects. Using fastp at Q25 and MiXCR, TCRdb reprocessed the public reads and kept productive beta chains. For every CDR3 protein sequence, its rows merge into one entry that carries the most common genes and DNA. The V and J calls reflect TCRdb's pipeline rather than the authors' work. This sample holds a few hundred thousand distinct CDR3 sequences; over 5.5% were observed only once. 14% to 15% of the sample is held by the ten biggest clonotypes.

The data belong to a study of identical twins (dated by TCRdb to about 2016). Regarding the complete study: The study deep-sequenced TCR alpha and beta repertoires from monozygotic twins, unrelated adults of various ages and cord blood to test whether fetal clonotypes persist. Replicate twin experiments were performed at different times using different library preparation protocols to rule out contamination.

Only healthy Caucasian donors were included. The twin cohort comprised three pairs of female monozygotic twins, all aged about 18 to 30 years. Positive isolation kits from Invitrogen were used to isolate the CD4+ and CD8+ T cell populations. On the study overall, not on this receptor specifically: Abundant cord blood beta clonotypes carried fewer insertions; young adult naive repertoires showed a weaker similar trend, while memory repertoires showed none. Compared with coincidental sharing between unrelated individuals, out-of-frame TCR alpha sequences shared between twins showed an excess of sequences with low generation probability. A weaker excess of twin sharing was found in beta out-of-frame sequences because the signal-to-noise ratio was lowered by fewer shared sequences. Zero-insertion analyses could be partly confounded by invariant T cells such as MAIT and iNKT, though diverse VJ usage argued against such confounding for most clonotypes. In monozygotic twins, out-of-frame TCR alpha sharing was systematically underestimated by recombination models, although the models agreed with sharing between unrelated individuals. Because the same donors could not be followed over many years, conclusions were based on cross-sectional statistical analysis.

Another study also made use of these data, one on T cells expressing NK-cell markers. In that second paper, the authors write: In sorted CD3+CD56+NKG2C+, CD3+CD56+NKG2C- and CD3+CD56-NKG2C+ T-cell subsets from about 8 donors, TCR beta-chain repertoires were profiled. Seven of the eight sequenced donors were HCMV-seropositive and one was HCMV-seronegative. In several experiments an anti-gammadeltaTCR antibody was added to restrict sorting to alphabetaTCR-expressing T cells. For six donors, the dominant CD3+CD56+NKG2C+ clonotypes were among the top 10 CD8+ clonotypes and accounted for 1.0-7.0% of CD8+ T cells. Those dominant clonotypes were again the most abundant among CD3+CD56-NKG2C+ cells in a few donors, at about 28.3-60.1%. It remained unclear whether the expanded NKG2C-expressing T cell clones were specific for HCMV antigens. The eight sequenced donors were randomly selected healthy volunteers, three men and five women. A commercial ELISA kit detecting HCMV-specific IgG in serum was used to determine HCMV serostatus. Reads were demultiplexed and grouped by UMI with MIGEC, and clonotypes were assembled and quantified with MiTCR. To remove erroneous sequences, TCR cDNA sequences were retained only when supported by two or more reads. Downstream repertoire analysis used the tcR package, and clonotypes were matched across fractions by CDR3 nucleotide sequence plus V segment. VDJmatch was used to annotate antigen specificity against VDJdb, with one amino acid substitution allowed in CDR3.

This TCR came from a woman aged 18-29 years in good health. Material for sequencing was CD8+ T cells sorted from blood.

The bases are TGTGCCAGCAGCGTAGAATGGGGCGAGCAGTACTTC. Its translation reads: CASSVEWGEQYF. The V and J segments used are TRBV9 and TRBJ2-7; the D gene cannot be named for sure. The V end loses 0 bases and the J end loses 6 bases, and a stretch of 7 bases separates them. CDR3 length: 12 amino acids, cysteine to phenylalanine. The CDR3 DNA has 36 bases and is translated from base 1. Looking up the germline V gene yields CDR1 SGDLS and CDR2 YYNGEE. The CDR3 plus the reference TRBV9 and TRBJ2-7 genes for the other parts give the full variable domain: DSGVTQTPKHLITATGQRVTLRCSPRSGDLSVYWYQQSLDQGLQFLIQYYNGEERAKGNILERFSAQQFPDLHSELNLSSLELGDSALYFCASSVEWGEQYFGPGTRLTVT.